The 20 T cell receptor beta chains reported below all come from one sample, sequenced in a study of blood T cell repertoires in COVID-19. Assay used: immunoSEQ multiplex PCR; TCRdb lists only in-frame clones, some missing. The sample shows more than 110,000 clones, 65% to 85% of them seen only once. The sample was peripheral blood. These receptor sequences come from an older woman with acute or convalescent COVID-19.

The chain recombines TRBV28 with TRBJ1-4; tentative D call: TRBD1 (6 bases). Per the germline V gene, CDR1 is MDHEN and CDR2 is SYDVKM. CDR3 length: 14 amino acids. V was trimmed by 2 bases and J by 5 bases, leaving 9 bases between them. Written as DNA, the CDR3 is TGTGCCAGCAGTTTACAGCAGGGGAATGAAAAACTGTTTTTT. Its translation: CASSLQQGNEKLFF. The full variable domain, with the rest looked up from reference TRBV28 and TRBJ1-4, is DVKVTQSSRYLVKRTGEKVFLECVQDMDHENMFWYRQDPGLGLRLIYFSYDVKMKEKGDIPEGYSVSREKKERFSLILESASTNQTSMYLCASSLQQGNEKLFFGSGTQLSVL.

This chain uses TRBV10-1 with TRBJ1-1; D may be TRBD1 (5 bases). The CDR3 runs to 13 residues. The germline CDR1 and CDR2 sequences are WNHNN and SYGVQD (reference sequence). Trimming took off 2 bases at V and 2 bases at J, with 6 bases between the two ends. The CDR3 DNA reads as TGCGCCAGCAGTGAGGACAGTAACACTGAAGCTTTCTTT. Its protein is CASSEDSNTEAFF.

The rearrangement uses TRBV30 and TRBJ1-2; D is unresolved. The CDR3 extends over 13 amino acids. CDR1 and CDR2 from the germline V gene are GTSNPN and SVGIG (reference sequence). Trimming took 0 bases from V and 2 from J, leaving 7 bases between them. CDR3: CAWSVTRNYGYTF. The CDR3 nucleotides are TGTGCCTGGAGTGTGACTAGAAACTATGGCTACACCTTC.

The V and J genes are TRBV29-1 and TRBJ2-3; TRBD2 aligns across 15 bases. Germline loops: CDR1 SQVTM, CDR2 ANQGSEA. The V and J ends lost 7 bases and 1 base, in that order; junction bases with no gene match: 18. This CDR3 contains 20 residues. CDR3 protein: CSGTGLAGGPRSAGTDTQYF. The CDR3 nucleotides are TGCAGCGGCACTGGACTAGCGGGAGGGCCCCGGTCGGCCGGCACAGATACGCAGTATTTT.

This sequence joins TRBV19 and TRBJ1-2, with 9 bases that match TRBD1. With V trimmed by 6 bases and J by 4 bases, 9 bases remained unmatched. Germline CDR1 LNHDA, CDR2 SQIVND (reference sequence). This CDR3 has 15 residues. CDR3 in amino acids: CASRPNGQGTYGYTF. CDR3 nucleotides: TGTGCCAGTAGACCGAACGGACAGGGGACCTATGGCTACACCTTC.

J is TRBJ2-7 and V is TRBV11-3; 8 bases are a match to TRBD1. The V segment lost 1 base and the J segment 1 base; nucleotides outside the gene matches: 3. The CDR3 loop spans 15 amino acids. Germline values: CDR1 SGHNT, CDR2 YENEEA. CDR3 amino acids: CASSLGQGFSYEQYF. The CDR3 DNA follows: TGTGCCAGCAGCTTAGGACAGGGGTTTTCCTACGAGCAGTACTTC.

This rearrangement joins TRBV7-2 to TRBJ1-1, with D unresolved. The CDR3 is made up of 13 amino acids. Germline CDR1 SGHTA, CDR2 FQGNSA. Trimming shortened V by 5 bases and J by 2 bases, and 9 bases separated the two germline ends. The CDR3 spells CASSITRNTEAFF. CDR3 nucleotide sequence: TGTGCCAGCAGCATCACAAGAAACACTGAAGCTTTCTTT.

This clone was observed a few times. CDR3 sequence: CASSQLVETQYF. CDR3 bases: TGTGCCAGCAGTCAACTAGTCGAGACCCAGTACTTC. The chain combines TRBV12-3 or TRBV12-4 with TRBJ2-5; TRBD2 might be the D (5 bases). The CDR3 has 12 residues. The V and J ends lost 5 bases and 5 bases respectively, with 9 bases between them.

The V and J genes are TRBV28 and TRBJ1-4, with 9 bases lining up with TRBD1. Trimming took 6 bases from V and 9 from J; bases not matched to a gene: 2. The CDR3 sequence is 12 residues long. The germline gives CDR1 MDHEN, CDR2 SYDVKM. The CDR3 nucleotides are TGTGCCAGCAGGGGGACAGGGCAAAAACTGTTTTTT. Translation: CASRGTGQKLFF.

The chain has TRBV5-4 and TRBJ1-1; D call uncertain. CDR1 SGHNT and CDR2 YYREEE come from the germline V gene (reference sequence). V lost 4 bases, J lost 10 bases, and 17 bases lay in between. This CDR3 is 13 amino acids long. CDR3 loop: CASSRTWEAVAFF. The CDR3 DNA follows: TGTGCCAGCAGCCGGACCTGGGAGGCGGTAGCTTTCTTT.

The rearrangement uses TRBV7-3 and TRBJ2-3, with 11 bases that match TRBD1. V gave up 5 bases and J gave up 4 bases; unmatched junction bases: 5. CDR1 SGHTA and CDR2 FQGTGA come from the germline V gene. This CDR3 region has 15 residues. CDR3 sequence: CASSPRTGGSDTQYF. In DNA form, the CDR3 reads TGTGCCAGCAGCCCGAGGACAGGGGGCTCAGATACGCAGTATTTT.

V and J are TRBV19 and TRBJ1-1; TRBD1 matches at 7 bases. V lost 8 bases to trimming and J lost 4 bases; unmatched junction nucleotides: 7. CDR1 LNHDA and CDR2 SQIVND come from the germline V gene (reference sequence). The CDR3 length is 13 residues. CDR3 bases: TGTGCCAGTGAGAGGCAGGGGGGCACTGAAGCTTTCTTT. Amino acids: CASERQGGTEAFF.

The rearrangement links TRBV5-4 to TRBJ2-5, with 10 nucleotides matching TRBD2. CDR1 and CDR2 from the germline V gene are SGHNT and YYREEE (reference sequence). This CDR3 is 14 amino acids long. V was clipped by 7 bases and J by 5 bases; unmatched bases: 8. In DNA form, the CDR3 reads TGTGCCAGCGGGTCTAGCGGGAGCCTCGAGACCCAGTACTTC. This codes for CASGSSGSLETQYF. Using reference TRBV5-4 and TRBJ2-5 for the parts outside the CDR3, the full variable domain is ETGVTQSPTHLIKTRGQQVTLRCSSQSGHNTVSWYQQALGQGPQFIFQYYREEENGRGNFPPRFSGLQFPNYSSELNVNALELDDSALYLCASGSSGSLETQYFGPGTRLLVL.

DNA for the CDR3: TGTGCCAGCAGCTCCCGGGACAGGGGTTACACCGGGGAGCTGTTTTTT. Translating gives CASSSRDRGYTGELFF. This chain uses TRBV7-6 with TRBJ2-2; 10 nucleotides match TRBD1. V was pared by 4 bases and J by 3 bases, with 5 bases of the junction left unmatched. From germline, CDR1 is SGHVS and CDR2 FNYEAQ. The CDR3 consists of 16 residues.

With respect to this clone: The junction and the germline gene differ at one end; a read error may be behind it. The chain employs TRBV7-7 and TRBJ1-4, with D uncertain. CDR3 length equals 13 residues. CDR1 SSHAT and CDR2 FNYEAQ come from the germline V gene (reference sequence). CDR3 amino acids: CASSPLSQEKLFF. In DNA form, the CDR3 reads TGTGCTAGCAGCCCCCTCTCCCAGGAAAAACTGTTTTTT.

V and J are TRBV23-1 and TRBJ1-2; possibly TRBD1 for D (5 bases). TRBV23-1 is an ORF, with its function uncertain. V was pared by 11 bases and J by 3 bases, with 31 bases between. This CDR3 has 18 amino acids. The DNA of the CDR3 is TGCGCCGGATACGATGAAGGACCTAGGGTAGGGGCGGACTATGGCTACACCTTC. This gives the protein CAGYDEGPRVGADYGYTF.

V and J are TRBV5-1 and TRBJ2-7; possible D gene TRBD1, 6 bases. V was clipped by 3 bases and J by 2 bases, with 15 bases between them. The CDR3 loop spans 15 amino acids. Germline V CDR1 and CDR2: SGHRS, YFSETQ. This CDR3 is CASSSRAGETYEQYF. CDR3 nucleotides: TGCGCCAGCAGCTCTCGGGCAGGGGAAACCTACGAGCAGTACTTC.

This clone was counted only a few times. V is TRBV11-3 and J is TRBJ2-5; D not resolved. V shed 2 bases and J shed 1 base, with 11 bases lying between them. Germline V lookup: CDR1 SGHNT, CDR2 YENEEA. The CDR3 runs 15 residues. As DNA, the CDR3 is TGTGCCAGCAGCTTAAATTACGGTATCCAAGAGACCCAGTACTTC. This encodes CASSLNYGIQETQYF.

J is TRBJ1-2 and V is TRBV19; no firm D call. V shed 7 bases and J shed 8 bases, with 14 bases lying between them. Germline CDR1 reads LNHDA; CDR2 reads SQIVND (reference sequence). CDR3 length: 12 residues. In nucleotides, the CDR3 is TGTGCCAGTATTGGCCCGGCGCGGGGCTACACCTTC. As protein: CASIGPARGYTF.

This clone was observed a few times. The genes are TRBV7-8 and TRBJ1-6; tentatively, D is TRBD1 (6 bases). The CDR3 covers 13 residues. Looked up from germline, CDR1 is SGHVS and CDR2 is FQNEAQ. V was cut by 2 bases and J by 10 bases, with 9 bases left in between. The CDR3 bases are TGTGCCAGCAGCTTAAACAGGGACTCACCCCTCCACTTT. It specifies CASSLNRDSPLHF.